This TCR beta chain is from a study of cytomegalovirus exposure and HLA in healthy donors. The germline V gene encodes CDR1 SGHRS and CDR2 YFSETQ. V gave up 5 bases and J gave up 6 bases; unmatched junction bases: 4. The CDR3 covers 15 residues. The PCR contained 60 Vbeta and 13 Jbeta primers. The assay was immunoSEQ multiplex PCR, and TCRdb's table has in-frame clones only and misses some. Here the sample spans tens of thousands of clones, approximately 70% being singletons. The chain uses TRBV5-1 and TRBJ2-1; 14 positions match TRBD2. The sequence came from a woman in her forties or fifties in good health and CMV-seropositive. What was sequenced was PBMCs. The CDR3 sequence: CASRTSGGAGNEQFF. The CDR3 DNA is TGCGCCAGCAGGACTAGCGGGGGGGCGGGCAATGAGCAGTTCTTC.